This T cell receptor (beta chain) was retrieved from a study of T cells expressing NK-cell markers. One entry per CDR3 protein, without DNA, is what TCRdb gives after re-calling the 5' RACE reads. The sample includes approximately 440,000 distinct CDR3 sequences. Per germline, CDR1 LNHDA and CDR2 SQIVND (reference sequence). The CDR3 length is 22 residues. Source material: blood T cells: a sorted CD56 or NKG2C T cell subset, CD4+ or CD8+ T cells, or bulk PBMC T cells (not recorded which). This clonotype originated in a woman aged 45 to 65 in good health. The rearrangement links TRBV19 to TRBJ2-1; the TCRdb D gene call, TRBD2, has no DNA to confirm it. This chain's CDR3 is CASSIGPLGLAGGLSSYNEQFF.